These 19 T cell receptor beta chains were sequenced from one sample in a study of control samples from healthy donors and cancer patients. Assay: immunoSEQ multiplex PCR; the TCRdb copy retains only in-frame clones and omits some. The top ten clones hold approximately 5.7% of a sample with under 80,000 clones, 94% of them seen once. The sample consisted of blood. Receptor source: a woman aged 40 to 50 in good health.

This clone was seen a few times. The gene calls are TRBV6-4 and TRBJ2-1; TRBD1 is a possible D gene (6 bases). V was shortened by 6 bases and J by 4 bases, with 16 bases between the two germline ends. The CDR3 has 15 residues. CDR1 and CDR2 (germline): MRHNA, SNTAGT. This chain's CDR3 is CASSRDTDPYNEQFF. The CDR3 DNA reads TGTGCCAGCAGCCGGGACACCGATCCTTACAATGAGCAGTTCTTC.

This rearrangement joins TRBV19 to TRBJ2-6, with 7 bases that match TRBD1. This CDR3 is built from 15 residues. J lost 2 bases, V lost 5 bases, and 3 bases had no gene match. CDR1 LNHDA and CDR2 SQIVND come from the germline V gene (reference sequence). The CDR3 sequence: CASSHRGPGANVLTF. Here the CDR3 DNA reads TGTGCCAGTAGTCACAGGGGACCTGGGGCCAACGTCCTGACTTTC.

This chain joins TRBV10-2 and TRBJ1-1; D gene uncertain. V shed 2 bases and J shed 5 bases, with 12 bases lying between them. Per germline, CDR1 WSHSY and CDR2 SAAADI. The CDR3 covers 14 residues. Written as DNA, the CDR3 is TGCGCCAGCAGTGAGGGACGGACTTTAACTGAAGCTTTCTTT. It translates to CASSEGRTLTEAFF.

This clone was observed a single time. The rearrangement joins TRBV30 to TRBJ2-7; D perhaps matches TRBD1 (6 bases). Between the trimmed V and J ends, which lost 0 bases and 6 bases, there was a span of 15 bases. In germline, CDR1 is GTSNPN, CDR2 SVGIG (reference sequence). The CDR3 is made up of 14 amino acids. The DNA of the CDR3 is TGTGCCTGGAGTGTCAGGGGCCAGACGTTCGAGCAGTACTTC. Translating gives CAWSVRGQTFEQYF. The whole variable domain, remainder taken from reference TRBV30 and TRBJ2-7, is SQTIHQWPATLVQPVGSPLSLECTVEGTSNPNLYWYRQAAGRGLQLLFYSVGIGQISSEVPQNLSASRPQDRQFILSSKKLLLSDSGFYLCAWSVRGQTFEQYFGPGTRLTVT.

The gene calls are TRBV7-6 and TRBJ2-1; D is possibly TRBD1 or TRBD2 (6 bases each). The V gene's germline CDR1 is SGHVS and CDR2 FNYEAQ. The V and J ends lost 2 bases and 7 bases respectively, with 21 bases between them. The CDR3 covers 17 residues. The CDR3 nucleotides read TGTGCCAGCAGCTTAATGTCGGGGGCGGGATGGGGGAATGAGCAGTTCTTC. The encoded protein is CASSLMSGAGWGNEQFF.

The chain is built from TRBV7-9 and TRBJ2-7; a weak D match, TRBD1 (6 bases). The CDR3 runs to 15 residues. From germline, CDR1 is SEHNR and CDR2 FQNEAQ (reference sequence). The V end was cut by 1 base, the J end by 7 bases, with 17 bases between. The CDR3 loop is CASSLEAGAAWEQYF. The CDR3 DNA is TGTGCCAGCAGCTTAGAAGCAGGGGCCGCTTGGGAGCAGTACTTC.

This chain connects TRBV10-3 to TRBJ2-1; 10 positions match TRBD2. Trimming took 3 bases from V and 7 from J; bases not matched to a gene: 9. This CDR3 is built from 16 residues. Germline-derived CDR1 and CDR2 are ENHRY and SYGVKD. CDR3: CAISDRSGTSVNEQFF. CDR3 DNA: TGTGCCATCAGTGATAGGAGCGGGACTAGCGTTAATGAGCAGTTCTTC.

The chain joins TRBV2 to TRBJ1-2; a weak D match, TRBD1 (5 bases). The CDR3 runs 12 residues. With 3 bases removed from V and 7 bases from J, the gap between germline ends came to 9 bases. Germline lookup yields CDR1 SNHLY and CDR2 FYNNEI. The CDR3 loop is CASSDGGSGYTF. The CDR3 nucleotides read TGTGCCAGCAGTGACGGGGGATCTGGCTACACCTTC.

This clone was recorded a few times. The CDR3 region is CASSGLAGDTDTQYF. DNA of the CDR3: TGCGCCAGCAGCGGGCTAGCGGGGGACACAGATACGCAGTATTTT. V usage is TRBV5-1 and J usage is TRBJ2-3, with 10 positions matching TRBD2. The CDR3 extends over 15 amino acids. Trimming removed 4 bases from V and 2 bases from J; junction bases left unmatched: 4. Per the germline V gene, CDR1 is SGHRS and CDR2 is YFSETQ.

The chain uses TRBV4-2 and TRBJ1-1; a weak D match, TRBD1 (5 bases). The CDR3 sequence is 15 residues long. CDR1 and CDR2 from the germline V gene are LGHNA and YNFKEQ. The V end lost 7 bases, the J end lost 1 base, and 16 bases lay between the germline ends. CDR3: CASTLGGASNTEAFF. CDR3 nucleotide sequence: TGTGCCAGCACATTAGGTGGGGCTTCGAACACTGAAGCTTTCTTT.

This chain connects TRBV5-1 to TRBJ1-2; 8 bases fit TRBD1. Germline values: CDR1 SGHRS, CDR2 YFSETQ. The CDR3 covers 16 residues. V lost 4 bases to trimming and J lost 4 bases; unmatched junction nucleotides: 12. Here the CDR3 reads CASSHQWTGPPYGYTF. The CDR3, as DNA: TGCGCCAGCAGCCACCAGTGGACAGGGCCTCCCTATGGCTACACCTTC.

This clone was seen once. V is TRBV6-5 and J is TRBJ1-1; D unresolved. This CDR3 region has 15 residues. Germline CDR1 is MNHEY and CDR2 is SVGAGI. V was cut by 5 bases and J by 4 bases, with 17 bases left in between. The CDR3 loop reads CASSPPRGMSTEAFF. CDR3 DNA: TGTGCCAGCAGTCCTCCGCGAGGGATGAGCACTGAAGCTTTCTTT.

The chain joins TRBV29-1 to TRBJ1-1; no firm D call. Germline assignment: CDR1 SQVTM and CDR2 ANQGSEA. Between the trimmed V and J ends, which lost 3 bases and 3 bases, there was a span of 8 bases. The length of the CDR3 is 12 residues. The CDR3, as DNA: TGCAGCGTTGATCGAGCCGACACTGAAGCTTTCTTT. This sequence encodes CSVDRADTEAFF.

This chain connects TRBV7-2 to TRBJ2-7, with D perhaps matching TRBD2 (5 bases). Trimming left V 8 bases short and J 4 bases short, with 12 bases between. Germline V gene sequence: CDR1 SGHTA, CDR2 FQGNSA. This CDR3 region has 12 residues. CDR3 residues: CASPSPGYEQYF. In DNA form, the CDR3 reads TGTGCCAGCCCGTCGCCGGGGTACGAGCAGTACTTC.

The chain links TRBV19 to TRBJ1-5; D is undetermined. CDR3 length equals 13 residues. Germline values: CDR1 LNHDA, CDR2 SQIVND (reference sequence). V dropped 8 bases and J dropped 5 bases, with 13 bases sitting between them. The CDR3 loop reads CASSSMRDQPQHF. The DNA for the CDR3 is TGTGCCAGTTCATCCATGCGGGATCAGCCCCAGCATTTT.

The chain links TRBV19 to TRBJ2-1; no firm D call. The CDR3 sequence is 14 residues long. Trimming took off 3 bases at V and 9 bases at J, with 15 bases between the two ends. From germline, CDR1 is LNHDA and CDR2 SQIVND (reference sequence). The CDR3 nucleotides are TGTGCCAGTAGTATGCTTCCCCAGGTTCTTGAGCAGTTCTTC. It is translated as CASSMLPQVLEQFF.

Written as DNA, the CDR3 is TGTGCCAGCAGCTCGACCCAGGGACAAAAACTGTTTTTT. Encoded protein: CASSSTQGQKLFF. V and J are TRBV5-6 and TRBJ1-4; TRBD1 is a possible D gene (5 bases). The germline gives CDR1 SGHDT, CDR2 YYEEEE. The CDR3 runs 13 residues. Deletions cut 3 bases from V and 9 bases from J, with 12 bases between.

This sequence joins TRBV30 and TRBJ2-2; TRBD1 aligns across 8 bases. CDR1 and CDR2 from the germline V gene are GTSNPN and SVGIG (reference sequence). The CDR3 is made up of 13 amino acids. The V and J ends lost 5 bases and 1 base, in that order; junction bases with no gene match: 0. The CDR3 DNA reads as TGTGCCTGGGGACAGGGGAACACCGGGGAGCTGTTTTTT. This sequence encodes CAWGQGNTGELFF.

The CDR3 reads CASSLIGQGDGYTF. Written as DNA, the CDR3 is TGTGCCAGCAGTTTAATAGGACAGGGAGATGGCTACACCTTC. The chain combines TRBV28 with TRBJ1-2; 8 bases map to TRBD1. J lost 6 bases, V lost 2 bases, and 5 bases had no gene match. This CDR3 is built from 14 residues. Germline V gene data show CDR1 as MDHEN and CDR2 as SYDVKM.